This TCR beta chain was obtained from a study of blood T cell repertoires in COVID-19. Study in general: The analysed material was cDNA or gDNA that came from T cells, B-cell-depleted T cells, or PBMCs.

V was clipped by 5 bases and J by 0 bases, with 11 bases between them. Germline lookup yields CDR1 MNHEY and CDR2 SMNVEV (reference sequence). The CDR3 totals 14 residues. Method: immunoSEQ multiplex PCR; TCRdb's copy keeps in-frame clones and lacks some. The data contain roughly 69,000 clones, roughly 80% of them singletons. The sequencing sample was made of PBMCs or T cells enriched from blood (not recorded which). The clonotype originates from a woman aged 40 to 50 with acute COVID-19. The rearrangement uses TRBV27 and TRBJ2-7, with TRBD2 as a possible D gene (5 bases). CDR3 in DNA: TGTGCCAGCAGTCCGGACTCGAGCTCCTACGAGCAGTACGTC. This sequence encodes CASSPDSSSYEQYV.